The 29 T cell receptor beta chains in this list originate from one sample, sequenced in a study of cytomegalovirus exposure and HLA in healthy donors. Use of 60 Vbeta and 13 Jbeta primers characterized the PCR. Method: immunoSEQ multiplex PCR; TCRdb's copy keeps in-frame clones and lacks some. With about 77,000 clones in the sample, the ten largest clones hold roughly an eighth. The sequenced material came from PBMCs. Every receptor here comes from a man in his fifties in good health and CMV-seropositive.

The V gene is TRBV14, the J gene TRBJ2-1; D might be TRBD2 (5 bases). CDR3 length: 13 residues. V shed 1 base and J shed 11 bases, with 12 bases lying between them. Germline V gene lookup returns CDR1 SGHDN and CDR2 FVKESK. This CDR3 is CASSQVEDAKQFF. In nucleotides, the CDR3 is TGTGCCAGCAGCCAAGTGGAGGACGCCAAGCAGTTCTTC.

V is TRBV5-1 and J is TRBJ1-5, with D perhaps matching TRBD1 (5 bases). Trimming removed 3 bases at V and 0 bases at J, with 10 bases between. The CDR3 totals 15 residues. Germline CDR1 and CDR2: SGHRS and YFSETQ. The CDR3 protein is CASSYDSNSNQPQHF. The CDR3 nucleotides are TGCGCCAGCAGCTATGACAGTAATAGCAATCAGCCCCAGCATTTT. Complete variable domain (other parts from reference TRBV5-1 and TRBJ1-5): KAGVTQTPRYLIKTRGQQVTLSCSPISGHRSVSWYQQTPGQGLQFLFEYFSETQRNKGNFPGRFSGRQFSNSRSEMNVSTLELGDSALYLCASSYDSNSNQPQHFGDGTRLSIL.

The chain has TRBV5-6 and TRBJ2-7, with D possibly matching TRBD1 (5 bases). Germline V gene lookup returns CDR1 SGHDT and CDR2 YYEEEE. The CDR3 covers 16 residues. V lost 4 bases and J lost 1, with 18 bases in between. CDR3 protein: CASSLMGQTSSYEQYV. Here the CDR3 DNA reads TGTGCCAGCAGCCTAATGGGGCAGACTTCTTCCTACGAGCAGTACGTC.

In DNA, the CDR3 is TGTGCCAGCAGCTTCCGGGAGTATAATTCACCCCTCCACTTT. Translated: CASSFREYNSPLHF. The chain links TRBV7-2 to TRBJ1-6, with D uncertain. CDR1 is SGHTA and CDR2 is FQGNSA in the germline V gene. The CDR3 is made up of 14 amino acids. Trimming removed 3 bases at V and 4 bases at J, with 7 bases between.

This sequence joins TRBV5-1 and TRBJ1-1; no clear D gene. V lost 0 bases and J lost 1, with 7 bases in between. Germline V lookup: CDR1 SGHRS, CDR2 YFSETQ. The CDR3 length is 14 residues. For the CDR3, the DNA is TGCGCCAGCAGCTTGGGGCATCCGAACACTGAAGCTTTCTTT. Translation gives CASSLGHPNTEAFF.

V and J are TRBV18 and TRBJ1-5; D gene unclear. The germline CDR1 and CDR2 sequences are KGHSH and LQKENI. The CDR3 contains 15 residues. Trimming took off 5 bases at V and 9 bases at J, with 20 bases between the two ends. CDR3 in amino acids: CASSADGVESGPQHF. DNA for the CDR3: TGTGCCAGCTCAGCGGACGGGGTTGAATCAGGGCCCCAGCATTTT.

The chain joins TRBV5-1 to TRBJ1-4, with TRBD1 identical over 8 bases. J was trimmed by 0 bases and V by 1 base; bases with no gene match: 8. The CDR3 has 18 amino acids. Per the germline V gene, CDR1 is SGHRS and CDR2 is YFSETQ. The CDR3 is CASSLTRDRSATNEKLFF. CDR3 DNA sequence: TGCGCCAGCAGCTTGACGAGGGACAGGAGTGCAACTAATGAAAAACTGTTTTTT.

The chain combines TRBV27 with TRBJ2-1; 10 bases are shared with TRBD1. Germline CDR1 MNHEY, CDR2 SMNVEV (reference sequence). The CDR3 spans 18 residues. V dropped 6 bases and J dropped 3; count of bases not matched to a gene: 14. The CDR3 nucleotides read TGTGCCAGCAGCCCGGGGACAGGGGCCCCCTTTCTCTACAATGAGCAGTTCTTC. Residues: CASSPGTGAPFLYNEQFF.

The J gene is TRBJ2-7, the V gene TRBV14; 8 bases align to TRBD2. The length of the CDR3 is 16 residues. After removal of 4 bases from V and 2 bases from J, the junction contained 10 bases not matched to a gene. In germline, CDR1 is SGHDN, CDR2 FVKESK. The CDR3 loop reads CASSPGGASLTYEQYV. Written as DNA, the CDR3 is TGTGCCAGCAGCCCCGGGGGGGCCTCCCTAACCTACGAGCAGTACGTC.

In DNA, the CDR3 is TGTGCCAGCAGTTTTAGGCCAGGCGATCAAGAGACCCAGTACTTC. Translating gives CASSFRPGDQETQYF. The chain couples TRBV7-7 to TRBJ2-5; D uncertain. CDR3 length equals 15 residues. Trimming shortened V by 6 bases and J by 2 bases, and 16 bases separated the two germline ends. Germline CDR1 reads SSHAT; CDR2 reads FNYEAQ (reference sequence).

The chain uses TRBV11-2 and TRBJ1-5; TRBD1 aligns across 7 bases. Germline CDR1 and CDR2: SGHAT and FQNNGV. This CDR3 region has 16 residues. The V gene end was trimmed by 4 bases and the J gene end by 4 bases; junction bases not matched to a gene: 10. CDR3 coding DNA: TGTGCCAGCAGCTCTCGAGACAGGGCCTTAAATCAGCCCCAGCATTTT. Protein product: CASSSRDRALNQPQHF.

The rearrangement joins TRBV5-8 to TRBJ1-6; D uncertain. CDR3 length: 18 residues. CDR1 and CDR2 from the germline V gene are SGHTS and YDEGEE. Trimming shortened V by 4 bases and J by 0 bases, and 17 bases separated the two germline ends. As DNA, the CDR3 is TGTGCCAGCAGCCCTGGTCGGGGTTCAAGCTCCTATAATTCACCCCTCCACTTT. Translated, it gives CASSPGRGSSSYNSPLHF.

J is TRBJ1-4 and V is TRBV11-2; D gene unclear. CDR1 is SGHAT, CDR2 FQNNGV, per germline. This CDR3 contains 14 residues. V was shortened by 5 bases and J by 6 bases, with 13 bases between the two germline ends. This CDR3 is CASSPSMRDEKLFF. The CDR3 region has the DNA TGTGCCAGCAGCCCCAGTATGAGGGATGAAAAACTGTTTTTT.

V and J are TRBV9 and TRBJ2-1; 7 positions match TRBD2. From germline, CDR1 is SGDLS and CDR2 YYNGEE. Trimming took 4 bases from V and 2 from J; bases not matched to a gene: 9. This CDR3 has 16 amino acids. CDR3 nucleotides: TGTGCCAGCAGCCTCCGTCGGGGAGGGACCTACAATGAGCAGTTCTTC. It yields the protein CASSLRRGGTYNEQFF. The entire variable domain, with the rest obtained from reference TRBV9 and TRBJ2-1, is as follows: DSGVTQTPKHLITATGQRVTLRCSPRSGDLSVYWYQQSLDQGLQFLIQYYNGEERAKGNILERFSAQQFPDLHSELNLSSLELGDSALYFCASSLRRGGTYNEQFFGPGTRLTVL.

V usage is TRBV7-2 and J usage is TRBJ1-3, with no clear D. V lost 1 base, J lost 1 base, and 11 bases lay in between. Germline CDR1 is SGHTA and CDR2 is FQGNSA. The CDR3 runs 16 residues. CDR3 nucleotide sequence: TGTGCCAGCAGCTTAGGAGGTGTCGTATCTGGAAACACCATATATTTT. This codes for CASSLGGVVSGNTIYF.

The genes are TRBV5-6 and TRBJ2-5; 8 bases fit TRBD1. V shed 2 bases and J 5 bases; nucleotides not matched to a gene: 5. This CDR3 has 14 amino acids. Germline V lookup: CDR1 SGHDT, CDR2 YYEEEE. In DNA, the CDR3 is TGTGCCAGCAGCTTCCGGGACAGGTCTGAGACCCAGTACTTC. This codes for CASSFRDRSETQYF.

This rearrangement joins TRBV7-9 to TRBJ2-1; D perhaps matches TRBD1 (6 bases). The germline gives CDR1 SEHNR, CDR2 FQNEAQ (reference sequence). The CDR3 loop spans 16 amino acids. Trimming shortened V by 5 bases and J by 0 bases, and 14 bases separated the two germline ends. The CDR3 here is CASSPRTESSYNEQFF. The CDR3 bases are TGTGCCAGCAGCCCAAGGACAGAGAGCTCCTACAATGAGCAGTTCTTC.

The chain recombines TRBV19 with TRBJ1-2; D perhaps matches TRBD1 (5 bases). Trimming shortened V by 2 bases and J by 12 bases, and 13 bases separated the two germline ends. CDR1 and CDR2 (germline): LNHDA, SQIVND (reference sequence). The CDR3 consists of 12 residues. The CDR3 DNA is TGTGCCAGTAGTATACGGCAGGGTTACCACACCTTC. It is translated as CASSIRQGYHTF.

The J gene is TRBJ1-1, the V gene TRBV19; D remains ambiguous. Germline V CDR1 and CDR2: LNHDA, SQIVND (reference sequence). Trimming pared 2 bases from V and 4 bases from J, leaving 11 bases between. The CDR3 spans 14 residues. DNA of the CDR3: TGTGCCAGTAGTATACGAAGGGAGCGCACTGAAGCTTTCTTT. This codes for CASSIRRERTEAFF.

This chain uses TRBV13 with TRBJ1-1; D unclear. Germline CDR1 reads PRHDT; CDR2 reads FYEKMQ (reference sequence). Trimming cost V 5 bases and J 1 base, with 8 bases left between them. This CDR3 is 13 amino acids long. CDR3 sequence: CASSRNRNTEAFF. CDR3 sequence (DNA): TGTGCCAGCAGCCGTAACAGGAACACTGAAGCTTTCTTT.

The chain carries TRBV5-1 and TRBJ1-3; D gene uncertain. Germline loops: CDR1 SGHRS, CDR2 YFSETQ. This CDR3 region has 15 residues. V shed 3 bases and J shed 3 bases, with 13 bases lying between them. CDR3 DNA sequence: TGCGCCAGCAGCTCGGGGTCGGGGTTTGGAAACACCATATATTTT. Protein product: CASSSGSGFGNTIYF.

The V call is TRBV4-1, the J call TRBJ2-5, with TRBD1 matching 8 bases. The V gene end was trimmed by 0 bases and the J gene end by 4 bases; junction bases not matched to a gene: 7. The CDR3 runs 16 residues. The germline V gene encodes CDR1 MGHRA and CDR2 YSYEKL. The chain's CDR3 is CASSQDGDRRSETQYF. The CDR3 nucleotides read TGCGCCAGCAGCCAAGATGGGGACAGGCGCTCAGAGACCCAGTACTTC.

The chain links TRBV7-8 to TRBJ2-7; tentative D call: TRBD2 (5 bases). V was shortened by 5 bases and J by 3 bases, with 17 bases between the two germline ends. Per germline, CDR1 SGHVS and CDR2 FQNEAQ. The length of the CDR3 is 15 residues. The CDR3 loop reads CASSLRPGSYYEQYV. DNA for the CDR3: TGTGCCAGCAGCCTGAGACCGGGAAGTTACTACGAGCAGTACGTC.

The chain has TRBV7-8 and TRBJ1-1; 9 nucleotides align to TRBD1. The V gene end was trimmed by 5 bases and the J gene end by 1 base; junction bases not matched to a gene: 5. Germline V lookup: CDR1 SGHVS, CDR2 FQNEAQ. The CDR3 extends over 15 amino acids. The CDR3 region has the DNA TGTGCCAGCAGCCCCCAGACAGGGGGGAACACTGAAGCTTTCTTT. This encodes CASSPQTGGNTEAFF.

CDR3 sequence reads: CASSQVGGRTDTQYF. DNA of the CDR3: TGCGCCAGCAGCCAAGTAGGGGGCCGCACAGATACGCAGTATTTT. The V call is TRBV4-1, the J call TRBJ2-3, with 7 bases fitting TRBD1. CDR3 size: 15 residues. Germline V gene sequence: CDR1 MGHRA, CDR2 YSYEKL. V trimming: 1 base; J trimming: 1 base; junction bases outside the gene matches: 2.

The chain combines TRBV29-1 with TRBJ2-2; weak D call: TRBD2 (5 bases). Germline values: CDR1 SQVTM, CDR2 ANQGSEA. This CDR3 contains 14 residues. Between the trimmed V and J ends, which lost 2 bases and 3 bases, there was a span of 10 bases. The CDR3 nucleotides are TGCAGCGTTGAACGTGGAGGTCACACCGGGGAGCTGTTTTTT. Encoded protein: CSVERGGHTGELFF.

The chain links TRBV7-7 to TRBJ2-5; D gene ambiguous. Trimming left V 4 bases short and J 5 bases short, with 11 bases between. Germline CDR1 is SSHAT and CDR2 is FNYEAQ (reference sequence). This CDR3 has 13 residues. CDR3 protein: CASSSSSGETQYF. The CDR3 bases are TGTGCCAGCAGCTCCTCTAGTGGGGAGACCCAGTACTTC.

The chain has TRBV7-2 and TRBJ1-6; 8 bases are a match to TRBD1. The CDR3 has 15 residues. V trimming: 5 bases; J trimming: 9 bases; junction bases outside the gene matches: 9. Germline-derived CDR1 and CDR2 are SGHTA and FQGNSA. Here the CDR3 reads CASSLGQGPGSPLHF. For the CDR3, the DNA is TGTGCCAGCAGCCTCGGACAGGGCCCGGGTTCACCCCTCCACTTT. The variable domain in full, with the rest retrieved from reference TRBV7-2 and TRBJ1-6, is GAGVSQSPSNKVTEKGKDVELRCDPISGHTALYWYRQSLGQGLEFLIYFQGNSAPDKSGLPSDRFSAERTGGSVSTLTIQRTQQEDSAVYLCASSLGQGPGSPLHFGNGTRLTVT.

This chain uses TRBV5-1 with TRBJ2-3; 10 bases line up with TRBD2. Germline values: CDR1 SGHRS, CDR2 YFSETQ. Trimming took 0 bases from V and 0 from J; bases not matched to a gene: 7. The CDR3 is 18 residues long. The CDR3 DNA follows: TGCGCCAGCAGCTTGGGATCTAGCGGGGGCCCCAGCACAGATACGCAGTATTTT. Its protein is CASSLGSSGGPSTDTQYF.